This note documents a single T cell receptor (beta chain) sequence. Its antigen is as yet unknown. This specimen comes from a study of identical twins. Carrying unique molecular identifiers, the cDNA also gained a universal primer site through template switching. TCRdb redid the calling of the 5' RACE reads with MiXCR, one entry per CDR3 protein. The data show 700,000 to 950,000 distinct CDR3 sequences, around 12% seen once. Germline-derived CDR1 and CDR2 are DFQATT and SNEGSKA (reference sequence). This CDR3 contains 16 residues. Trimming removed 0 bases from V and 8 bases from J; junction bases left unmatched: 13. Every sampled donor was Caucasian and healthy. The study, taken as a whole, reports: For zero-insertion analyses, partial confounding could come from invariant MAIT and iNKT cells.

These data were also filed under a second study, of yellow fever vaccine responses in identical twins. From that report: It has been reported that, in twins, the vaccine T cell response seemed partly convergent and partly personalized.

Sequencing input: PBMCs. The clonotype comes from a woman younger than 30 in good health. The chain links TRBV20-1 to TRBJ2-1, with TRBD2 identical over 7 bases. The CDR3: CSARDAGGEGWYEQFF. The CDR3 DNA follows: TGCAGTGCTAGAGATGCCGGAGGGGAGGGGTGGTATGAGCAGTTCTTC.